Shown below are 8 T cell receptor beta chains from a single sample sequenced in a study of T-cell reconstitution after alpha-beta-depleted transplantation in children. Molecular barcoding with unique molecular identifiers was used for the TCRbeta library. TCRdb re-analysed the PCR reads in MiXCR, keeping a single row per CDR3 protein. The profile covers roughly 350,000 distinct CDR3 sequences, with 10% appearing a single time and 2% to 2.5% taken by the ten largest. The starting material was PBMCs from the stem cell graft donor, obtained from the stem cell graft. Receptor source: a human donor who donated a stem cell graft to a child with acute lymphoblastic leukemia.

This clonotype has a handful of counts. The gene calls are TRBV4-1 and TRBJ2-5, with D possibly TRBD1 on 6 matching bases. Deletions cut 0 bases from V and 0 bases from J, with 14 bases between. The germline CDR1 and CDR2 sequences are MGHRA and YSYEKL. CDR3 size: 17 residues. The CDR3 spells CASSQDEGGEHQETQYF. The CDR3, as DNA: TGCGCCAGCAGCCAAGATGAAGGGGGAGAGCACCAAGAGACCCAGTACTTC.

The chain links TRBV20-1 to TRBJ1-4; D gene unclear. The V end was cut by 1 base, the J end by 0 bases, with 12 bases between. CDR1 DFQATT and CDR2 SNEGSKA come from the germline V gene (reference sequence). The CDR3 has 16 residues. This chain's CDR3 is CSARGSADATNEKLFF. The CDR3 DNA sequence: TGCAGTGCTAGAGGGTCGGCCGACGCAACTAATGAAAAACTGTTTTTT.

This chain joins TRBV6-2 or TRBV6-3 and TRBJ1-3, with a possible D match to TRBD1 (5 bases). Germline CDR1 and CDR2: MNHEY and SVGEGT. V dropped 0 bases and J dropped 4 bases, with 16 bases sitting between them. This CDR3 comprises 17 residues. CDR3 in DNA: TGTGCCAGCAGTTACTCGACGGAGTGGGGCTCAGGAAACACCATATATTTT. Amino acid sequence: CASSYSTEWGSGNTIYF.

V usage is TRBV29-1 and J usage is TRBJ2-1; D is unclear. Germline loops: CDR1 SQVTM, CDR2 ANQGSEA. The CDR3 has 15 amino acids. Trimming shortened V by 1 base and J by 0 bases, and 10 bases separated the two germline ends. CDR3 residues: CSVEAETFSYNEQFF. The CDR3 DNA sequence: TGCAGCGTTGAAGCCGAGACCTTCTCCTACAATGAGCAGTTCTTC.

This rearrangement joins TRBV5-5 to TRBJ1-4; 10 positions match TRBD1. Losses at the gene ends were 7 bases for V and 8 bases for J; bases not matched to a gene: 8. The CDR3 length is 14 residues. Germline V CDR1 and CDR2: SGHKS, YYEKEE (reference sequence). The CDR3 coding sequence is TGTGCCAGCGGTCGGGACAGGGGAGAAGAAAAACTGTTTTTT. Residues: CASGRDRGEEKLFF.

This clonotype was found many times. V and J are TRBV5-1 and TRBJ1-2; D uncertain. The length of the CDR3 is 11 residues. Per the germline V gene, CDR1 is SGHRS and CDR2 is YFSETQ. V was cut by 6 bases and J by 1 base, with 4 bases left in between. The CDR3 coding sequence is TGCGCCAGCATGGGTAACTATGGCTACACCTTC. This gives the protein CASMGNYGYTF.

CDR3 in DNA: TGTGCCAGCCGACTCACCTTAGCGGGGCTCACAGATACGCAGTATTTT. The encoded protein is CASRLTLAGLTDTQYF. The chain links TRBV27 to TRBJ2-3, with 8 bases that match TRBD2. The length of the CDR3 is 16 residues. The V gene end was trimmed by 8 bases and the J gene end by 2 bases; junction bases not matched to a gene: 12. Per the germline V gene, CDR1 is MNHEY and CDR2 is SMNVEV (reference sequence).

Here the CDR3 DNA reads TGCAGTGCTAGTCGGGACGAGCAGTACTTC. It encodes CSASRDEQYF. The chain joins TRBV20-1 to TRBJ2-7, with D uncertain. Trimming pared 3 bases from V and 5 bases from J, leaving 5 bases between. CDR1 is DFQATT and CDR2 is SNEGSKA in the germline V gene (reference sequence). This CDR3 is built from 10 residues.